This T cell receptor beta chain appears in the sequencing data of a study of CD8 T cells in ankylosing spondylitis. The study, taken as a whole, reports: A number of the motif variants had already been described in reactive arthritis synovial fluid and blood. Reportedly, matched ankylosing spondylitis synovial fluid was significantly enriched for disease-linked clones.

On this clonotype: Its antigen remains unknown.

By quantitative 5'-RACE with molecular barcodes, the TCR beta libraries were made. TCRdb reprocessed the 5' RACE reads via MiXCR and lists one record per CDR3 protein. The sample lists 250,000 to 300,000 distinct CDR3 sequences, around 20% occurring once. V was trimmed by 3 bases and J by 2 bases, leaving 7 bases between them. This CDR3 is 14 amino acids long. CDR1 and CDR2 from the germline V gene are MGHDK and SYGVNS. The TCR was taken from a male donor with ankylosing spondylitis or in good health (not recorded which). The sample consisted of blood, either unsorted or a sorted T cell fraction (not recorded which). The genes are TRBV25-1 and TRBJ2-2; D is unresolved. CDR3 DNA: TGTGCCAGCAGTGACAGGAAAAACACCGGGGAGCTGTTTTTT. Its protein is CASSDRKNTGELFF.